The 19 T cell receptor beta chains listed next were all sequenced from one sample in a study of blood T cells in healthy people across ages. The second PCR ran about 7 to 12 cycles with a sample-barcoded 5' primer and J-beta primers. TCRdb redid the calling of the 5' RACE reads with MiXCR, one entry per CDR3 protein. Seen here are hundreds of thousands of distinct CDR3 sequences, 20% to 30% observed once, and the top ten hold 3%. These same records also appear under a second study, on T cells of mothers and their children.

The sample comprised blood. These receptors were collected from a boy between 10 and 17 years old in good health.

This clonotype was counted a few times. The chain joins TRBV4-1 to TRBJ2-1, with D possibly being TRBD2 (5 bases). Deletions cut 3 bases from V and 7 bases from J, with 10 bases between. Germline CDR1 and CDR2: MGHRA and YSYEKL. There are 13 residues in the CDR3. CDR3 amino acids: CASSQYPGNEQFF. The CDR3 nucleotides read TGCGCCAGCAGCCAGTACCCGGGGAATGAGCAGTTCTTC.

The chain recombines TRBV7-9 with TRBJ1-4; D is possibly TRBD1 (5 bases). Germline V CDR1 and CDR2: SEHNR, FQNEAQ (reference sequence). The germline V and J ends were trimmed by 4 bases and 8 bases, with 17 bases remaining between them. The CDR3 extends over 15 amino acids. CDR3 bases: TGTGCCAGCAGCTGGGGGGATAGGGACGCCGAAAAACTGTTTTTT. Translation: CASSWGDRDAEKLFF. The variable domain in full, completed from reference TRBV7-9 and TRBJ1-4, reads DTGVSQNPRHKITKRGQNVTFRCDPISEHNRLYWYRQTLGQGPEFLTYFQNEAQLEKSRLLSDRFSAERPKGSFSTLEIQRTEQGDSAMYLCASSWGDRDAEKLFFGSGTQLSVL.

The rearrangement joins TRBV5-1 to TRBJ2-2; D is uncertain. Germline loops: CDR1 SGHRS, CDR2 YFSETQ. V was clipped by 1 base and J by 3 bases, with 7 bases between them. The length of the CDR3 is 14 residues. This CDR3 is CASSLMGYTGELFF. As DNA, the CDR3 is TGCGCCAGCAGCTTGATGGGTTACACCGGGGAGCTGTTTTTT.

Here the CDR3 reads CSVEGGRHSMNTEAFF. The CDR3 DNA reads TGCAGCGTTGAGGGTGGCAGGCACTCCATGAACACTGAAGCTTTCTTT. The chain joins TRBV29-1 to TRBJ1-1; D remains unclear. Trimming pared 3 bases from V and 0 bases from J, leaving 17 bases between. Germline values: CDR1 SQVTM, CDR2 ANQGSEA. This CDR3 contains 16 residues.

The chain couples TRBV12-3 or TRBV12-4 to TRBJ2-7, with D perhaps being TRBD1 or TRBD2 (5 bases each). The ends were cut back, 5 bases at V and 0 bases at J, with 14 bases in the middle. The CDR3 is made up of 15 amino acids. The CDR3 reads CASSLPGRSSYEQYF. CDR3 in DNA: TGTGCCAGCAGTCTCCCGGGACGGAGCTCCTACGAGCAGTACTTC.

The chain links TRBV20-1 to TRBJ2-7, with a weak D call TRBD2 (6 bases). The length of the CDR3 is 14 residues. In germline, CDR1 is DFQATT, CDR2 SNEGSKA (reference sequence). Trimming took off 3 bases at V and 2 bases at J, with 14 bases between the two ends. The DNA of the CDR3 is TGCAGTGCTAGCGTTGGCAGGGAGGCCTACGAGCAGTACTTC. It yields the protein CSASVGREAYEQYF.

This clonotype occurred a few times. The chain carries TRBV29-1 and TRBJ1-1; D is possibly TRBD1 (6 bases). V was shortened by 7 bases and J by 3 bases, with 12 bases between the two germline ends. Looked up from germline, CDR1 is SQVTM and CDR2 is ANQGSEA. There are 12 residues in the CDR3. The CDR3 sequence: CSDEGDDTEAFF. The CDR3 coding sequence is TGCAGCGATGAGGGGGACGACACTGAAGCTTTCTTT.

This chain connects TRBV6-1 to TRBJ2-1; D is perhaps TRBD2 (6 bases). V lost 3 bases to trimming and J lost 0 bases, with 18 bases between them. CDR1 and CDR2 from the germline V gene are MNHNS and SASEGT. CDR3 length equals 18 residues. CDR3 DNA sequence: TGTGCCAGCAGTGATATTGTGGGAGGTAGCAGCTCCTACAATGAGCAGTTCTTC. The encoded protein is CASSDIVGGSSSYNEQFF.

J is TRBJ1-1 and V is TRBV29-1; D remains ambiguous. V was cut by 7 bases and J by 1 base, with 10 bases left in between. Per the germline V gene, CDR1 is SQVTM and CDR2 is ANQGSEA. This CDR3 spans 12 amino acids. The CDR3, as DNA: TGCAGCGGCATAATAGAGAACACTGAAGCTTTCTTT. This encodes CSGIIENTEAFF.

This clonotype was seen only a few times. The chain couples TRBV9 to TRBJ2-3; D may be TRBD2 (7 bases). Germline lookup yields CDR1 SGDLS and CDR2 YYNGEE. This CDR3 comprises 16 residues. V was cut by 4 bases and J by 2 bases, with 17 bases left in between. This CDR3 is CASSLGGGGLTDTQYF. CDR3 in DNA: TGTGCCAGCAGCCTGGGGGGCGGGGGCCTCACAGATACGCAGTATTTT.

This rearrangement joins TRBV7-8 to TRBJ1-2; tentatively, D is TRBD1 (6 bases). Germline V gives CDR1 SGHVS, CDR2 FQNEAQ. This CDR3 comprises 15 residues. The V and J ends lost 5 bases and 3 bases respectively, with 16 bases between them. CDR3 loop: CASSPLVAGDYGYTF. The DNA of the CDR3 is TGTGCCAGCAGCCCATTGGTGGCAGGGGACTATGGCTACACCTTC.

This clonotype has just a few counts. The J gene is TRBJ1-1, the V gene TRBV4-1, with D possibly TRBD1 on 5 matching bases. This CDR3 is 17 amino acids long. Deletions cut 1 base from V and 1 base from J, with 16 bases between. Germline V gene sequence: CDR1 MGHRA, CDR2 YSYEKL. In DNA, the CDR3 is TGCGCCAGCAGCCAAGGGGGCGGGCGGACATCGAACACTGAAGCTTTCTTT. As protein: CASSQGGGRTSNTEAFF.

This clonotype was seen more than once but under ten times. This chain connects TRBV5-1 to TRBJ1-1, with 10 bases aligning to TRBD1. In germline, CDR1 is SGHRS, CDR2 YFSETQ. This CDR3 contains 15 residues. V was pared by 1 base and J by 5 bases, with 5 bases of the junction left unmatched. CDR3 sequence: CASSLSGQGVTEAFF. The CDR3 bases are TGCGCCAGCAGCTTGTCCGGACAGGGGGTTACTGAAGCTTTCTTT.

This clonotype was recorded once. CDR3 bases: TGCAGTGCTAGAGCCCTGAACCGTGAGACTAGCGGGAGTTTCTACAATGAGCAGTTCTTC. Encoded protein: CSARALNRETSGSFYNEQFF. The V call is TRBV20-1, the J call TRBJ2-1; TRBD2 agrees at 12 bases. The CDR3 is 20 amino acids. V lost 1 base and J lost 3; bases outside the gene matches: 16. Per the germline V gene, CDR1 is DFQATT and CDR2 is SNEGSKA (reference sequence).

This clonotype was counted only a few times. The gene calls are TRBV4-1 and TRBJ1-4; D is uncertain. The CDR3 has 13 amino acids. Trimming cost V 4 bases and J 10 bases, with 13 bases left between them. The germline gives CDR1 MGHRA, CDR2 YSYEKL. The CDR3 protein is CASSLTGGGKLFF. As DNA, the CDR3 is TGCGCCAGCAGCCTCACGGGTGGTGGAAAACTGTTTTTT.

V gene TRBV10-3 combines with J gene TRBJ1-2; 7 bases fit TRBD1. The CDR3 has 15 residues. The germline gives CDR1 ENHRY, CDR2 SYGVKD. Trimming took 2 bases from V and 6 from J; bases not matched to a gene: 9. CDR3 coding DNA: TGTGCCATCAGTGAGGGAGTGACAGGGATCGATGGCTACACCTTC. As protein: CAISEGVTGIDGYTF.

There are a few counts of this clonotype. The CDR3 nucleotides are TGTGCCAGCAGCCTGCGCCCGGCTGCTAATGAAAAACTGTTTTTT. This translates into CASSLRPAANEKLFF. The rearrangement uses TRBV3-1 and TRBJ1-4, with D unresolved. Deletions cut 4 bases from V and 3 bases from J, with 12 bases between. Germline V gene sequence: CDR1 LGHDT, CDR2 YNNKEL (reference sequence). The CDR3 covers 15 residues.

This clonotype has just a few counts. CDR3 sequence reads: CAISERTEGQETQYF. CDR3 in DNA: TGTGCCATCAGTGAGAGGACAGAGGGCCAAGAGACCCAGTACTTC. The chain combines TRBV10-3 with TRBJ2-5, with D possibly being TRBD1 (6 bases). The CDR3 length is 15 residues. Germline V CDR1 and CDR2: ENHRY, SYGVKD. Trimming pared 2 bases from V and 1 base from J, leaving 11 bases between.

The CDR3: CASSVWTGELFF. The CDR3 DNA is TGTGCCAGCAGTGTCTGGACCGGGGAGCTGTTTTTT. This sequence joins TRBV6-5 and TRBJ2-2; D gene ambiguous. Trimming cost V 5 bases and J 5 bases, with 6 bases left between them. The CDR3 is made up of 12 amino acids. The germline CDR1 and CDR2 sequences are MNHEY and SVGAGI.